This T cell receptor beta chain was found in a study of control samples from healthy donors and cancer patients. Assay: immunoSEQ multiplex PCR; the TCRdb copy retains only in-frame clones and omits some. The sample contains under 150,000 clones, 88% of which appear only once. The V gene end was trimmed by 5 bases and the J gene end by 4 bases; junction bases not matched to a gene: 7. This CDR3 region has 15 residues. Germline lookup yields CDR1 SEHNR and CDR2 FQNEAQ (reference sequence). The chain combines TRBV7-9 with TRBJ1-4; 7 nucleotides align to TRBD1. Sequenced material: blood. The sequence came from a woman aged 70-85 years in good health. CDR3 residues: CASSPQGQLNEKLFF. CDR3 sequence (DNA): TGTGCCAGCAGCCCCCAGGGACAGCTTAATGAAAAACTGTTTTTT.